This TCR beta chain was recorded in a study of blood T cell repertoires in COVID-19 (TCRdb year 2020). Concerning the study at large: Collaborator samples came from the United States, Italy and Spain and covered acute and convalescent phases of COVID-19. The material from the prospective study consisted of cDNA or gDNA derived from T cells, B-cell-depleted T cells, or PBMCs. The dataset comprised deeply sampled blood TCRbeta repertoires from subjects exposed to, actively infected with, or recovered from COVID-19. The repertoires were made available in a free public database intended to serve as a resource for research on the immune response to SARS-CoV-2. Samples came from the ongoing ImmuneRACE study (first 160 participants) plus 1,254 subjects from 6 global collaborators. Sample metadata almost always included a de-identified subject ID, COVID-19 status, age in years and sex. Where HLA class I and class II types were available, the types were taken from metadata supplied by the sample provider, not from assay-based typing. What the research found in general, with its limitations: How much clinical and demographic metadata was included differed by source and by participant, and the metadata was provided uncurated.

TCRbeta CDR3 regions were amplified from genomic DNA using the immunoSEQ Assay, a bias-controlled multiplex PCR. Per the original workflow: Within the assay, amplification of reference gene primers was used to estimate how many nucleated cells each sample contained. To quantify the absolute abundance of each unique TCRbeta CDR3 rearrangement, sequence reads were collapsed and filtered. For each sample, productive Simpson clonality was calculated as the square root of Simpson's diversity index over productive rearrangements. TCRdb carries this immuneACCESS record with in-frame sequences only. Its versions omit some clonotypes, under half of them owing to an unresolved V gene in the studies checked, with the rest unexplained. The V and J calls and clone size are taken from that table; D and trimming were inferred from the DNA. The sample table records roughly 570,000 clones; 85% to 90% of these occur just once. The top ten constitute under 8.5% of the sample.

CDR1 MNHEY and CDR2 SVGAGI are derived from the germline V gene. From V the trimming removes 7 bases and from J it removes 5 bases, while the gene matches leave 7 bases of the junction unaccounted for. From the cysteine through the phenylalanine, the CDR3 covers 14 amino acids. The read is trimmed to its CDR3 DNA, 42 bases read in frame from base 1. A word on this clone: Its binding antigen is unknown. One base away there is no much larger clone; base qualities are not given.

In Seattle, one collaborating source enrolled patients while the infection was active and tracked those patients longitudinally over the course of disease. The collaborating institutions used their own protocols to collect whole blood in K2EDTA tubes. Collaborator samples were shipped for TCRbeta analysis as frozen whole blood, isolated PBMCs, or DNA extracted from either sample type. The chain links TRBV6-5 with TRBJ2-1; the junction holds 8 bases that match TRBD2. Sample: peripheral blood. The receptor was derived from a woman in her 50s with COVID-19, enrolled during active disease. In nucleotide form, the sequence is TGTGCCAGCATCAGCGGGGGAATTAACAATGAGCAGTTCTTC. Translation gives CASISGGINNEQFF.